This T cell receptor (beta chain) was profiled in a study of T cell repertoires in cytomegalovirus infection. TCRdb called the reads again in MiXCR, with one record for every CDR3 protein. In the table there are hundreds of thousands of distinct CDR3 sequences, more than 40% of which are singletons. For this clonotype: The antigen is not known.

The CDR3 has 15 amino acids. Trimming cost V 4 bases and J 5 bases, with 16 bases left between them. From germline, CDR1 is LGHNA and CDR2 YNFKEQ. The TCR comes from a human donor in good health (CMV status not recorded). Some clones in this sample may be carry-over from other donors' samples. The V call is TRBV4-2, the J call TRBJ2-3; D not resolved. The sample in question was cultured PBMCs, obtained from culture after CMV antigen stimulation. The CDR3 DNA reads TGTGCCAGCAGCCCGGGTGGGGTGCAAGAAGATACGCAGTATTTT. As protein: CASSPGGVQEDTQYF.